This T cell receptor beta chain was identified in a study of fetal regulatory T cell absence and autoimmunity (TCRdb year 2017). A note on the overall study: Exocrine pancreas autoimmunity was seen in the IPEX patients without clinical diabetes.

Paper-wide results and their limitations: The oligoclonal enrichment was interpreted as supporting antigen-driven autoimmunity in the pancreas before birth in IPEX syndrome. Significant oligoclonal enrichment of the TCR compartment was observed in pancreas versus cord blood, with some top clones enriched more than 95-fold. Cord blood and pancreas had broadly similar TRB gene family usage, resembling published neonatal and adult repertoires.

For this clone: Its antigen is still unknown. No base-level quality is on record; no much larger clone is a single base apart.

For repertoire sequencing, genomic DNA was processed from frozen pancreas tissue. Genomic DNA, roughly 1.9-3.1 ug, was extracted from umbilical cord blood or frozen pancreas using the DNeasy Blood and Tissue Kit. On the immunoSEQ human TCRbeta survey platform, a two-step multiplex PCR amplified and barcoded the TCRbeta CDR3 regions. Libraries were sequenced on Illumina instruments, and IgH from the same samples was sequenced in parallel. As for the authors' bioinformatics: To remove PCR and sequencing errors, raw reads were filtered against IMGT V, D, J definitions and grouped with a nearest-neighbor algorithm. A clone was defined as an identical nucleotide sequence, and differential abundance between tissues was tested with a Fisher exact test for each clone using a pFDR threshold of p<0.01. Clones with frequencies too low for statistical inference were excluded by a minimum inclusion filter of 10 in either sample. The immunoSEQ Analyzer was used for pairwise clonal comparisons, and IMGT tools were used to assess gene family usage. Sourced from immuneACCESS, this table was stored by TCRdb with only in-frame sequences that have V and J called. A share of the clones is absent; for the studies checked, an unresolved V gene accounts for under half, and the remainder has no known explanation. That table supplies the V and J calls and clone size; D and trimming were determined from the DNA. The sample table lists 95,000 or so clones, 55% to 75% of them with a count of one. Roughly 2% of the sample is taken by the ten largest.

CDR1 and CDR2 were assigned from the germline V gene (reference sequence) as SEHNR and FQNEAQ. Trimming removed 6 bases from V and 4 bases from J; the gene matches leave 9 bases unexplained. The CDR3 starts with the cysteine, ends with the phenylalanine, and has 15 residues. Only CDR3 DNA remains: 45 bases, in frame from the first base. Here the chain combines TRBV7-9 and TRBJ2-1; the junction holds 7 bases that match TRBD1. Sample: pancreas tissue. This TCR was recovered from a male donor with IPEX syndrome. Here the CDR3 is given as CASSPTGTVYNEQFF. The DNA is TGTGCCAGCAGTCCGACCGGGACAGTGTACAATGAGCAGTTCTTC.